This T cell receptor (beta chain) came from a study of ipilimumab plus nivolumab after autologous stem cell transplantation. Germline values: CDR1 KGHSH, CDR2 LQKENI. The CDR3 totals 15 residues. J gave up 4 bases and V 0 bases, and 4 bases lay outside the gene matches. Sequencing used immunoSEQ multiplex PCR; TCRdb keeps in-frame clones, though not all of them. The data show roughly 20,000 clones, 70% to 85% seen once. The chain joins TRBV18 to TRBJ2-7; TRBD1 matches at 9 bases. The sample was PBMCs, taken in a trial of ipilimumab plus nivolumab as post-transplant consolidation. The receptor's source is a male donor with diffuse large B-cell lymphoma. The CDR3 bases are TGTGCCAGCTCACCACCGGGACAGGGCCAATACGAGCAGTACTTC. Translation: CASSPPGQGQYEQYF.